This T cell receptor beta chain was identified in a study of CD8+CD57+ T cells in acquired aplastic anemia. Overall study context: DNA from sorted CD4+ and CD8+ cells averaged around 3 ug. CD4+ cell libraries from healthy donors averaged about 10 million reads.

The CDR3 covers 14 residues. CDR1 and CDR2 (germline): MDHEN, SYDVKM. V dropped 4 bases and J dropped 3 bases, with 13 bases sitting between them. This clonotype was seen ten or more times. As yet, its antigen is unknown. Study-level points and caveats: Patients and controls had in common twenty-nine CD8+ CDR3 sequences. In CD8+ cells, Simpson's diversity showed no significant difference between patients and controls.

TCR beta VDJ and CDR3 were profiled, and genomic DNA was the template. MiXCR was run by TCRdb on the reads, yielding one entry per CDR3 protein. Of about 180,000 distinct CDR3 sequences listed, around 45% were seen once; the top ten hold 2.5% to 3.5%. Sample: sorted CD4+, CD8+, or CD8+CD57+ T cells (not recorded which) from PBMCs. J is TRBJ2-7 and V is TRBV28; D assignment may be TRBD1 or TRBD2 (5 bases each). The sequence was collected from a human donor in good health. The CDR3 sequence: CASSYTGTLYEQYF. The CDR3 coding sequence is TGTGCCAGCAGTTATACCGGGACCCTCTACGAGCAGTACTTC. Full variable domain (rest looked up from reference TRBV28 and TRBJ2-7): DVKVTQSSRYLVKRTGEKVFLECVQDMDHENMFWYRQDPGLGLRLIYFSYDVKMKEKGDIPEGYSVSREKKERFSLILESASTNQTSMYLCASSYTGTLYEQYFGPGTRLTVT.